This T cell receptor (beta chain) was identified during a study of vaccination effects on CD4 cells after COVID-19. Notes on the study in general: Late post-vaccination, clones induced by infection and those induced by vaccine underwent marked clonal contraction.

Expansion with viral peptide pools was applied to antigen-specific CD4+ T cells by the ViraFEST assay prior to sequencing. A roughly ten-day culture period preceded the isolation of CD4+ T cells. A word on this clone: Its target is not known.

The data were produced by immunoSEQ multiplex PCR, yet TCRdb's version contains in-frame clones alone and is incomplete. The data contain about 54,000 clones, 75% to 90% of them seen just once; the ten biggest clones take up approximately 2.4%. Germline-derived CDR1 and CDR2 are LGHNA and YSLEER. V shed 0 bases and J shed 4 bases, with 13 bases lying between them. The CDR3 length is 16 residues. This clonotype originated in a human donor who received a COVID-19 vaccine. The specimen was CD4+ T cells from PBMCs cultured with HCoV-229E spike peptides, collected before COVID-19 vaccination. V is TRBV4-3 and J is TRBJ2-1; possibly TRBD2 for D (5 bases). This CDR3 reads CASSQEGRPDYNEQFF. CDR3 DNA: TGCGCCAGCAGCCAAGAGGGGAGACCGGATTACAATGAGCAGTTCTTC.